These T cell receptor beta chains were read from a single sample in a study of cytomegalovirus exposure and HLA in healthy donors. Here immunoSEQ multiplex PCR was the method, and the copy in TCRdb shows in-frame clones only, minus some. The repertoire has some 180,000 clones, approximately 80% of them found once; the top ten carry roughly 1.4%. Material for sequencing was PBMCs. These TCRs come from a girl aged 10 to 17 in good health and CMV-seropositive. The CDR3 runs from the conserved cysteine through the conserved F or W. A D gene is named only where the DNA matches it firmly. Clone sizes are given selectively: once, few, many, or a class where the clone is expanded.

clone size	D gene	J gene	V gene	CDR3 DNA	CDR3 protein
few	TRBD1	TRBJ1-5	TRBV2	TGTGCCAGCAGTCCCGGGACAGGGCCCAATCAGCCCCAGCATTTT	CASSPGTGPNQPQHF
NA	NA	TRBJ1-2	TRBV12-5	TGTGCTAGTTGCCGGGAGACTGGCCGCTGCTATGGCTACACCTTC	CASCRETGRCYGYTF
NA	TRBD1	TRBJ2-7	TRBV5-1	TGCGCCAGCAGCTTGGATGGCAGGGGGCTCGAAGAGCAGTACTTC	CASSLDGRGLEEQYF
NA	TRBD2	TRBJ2-3	TRBV6-6	TGTGCCAGCAGGGGTAGCGGGAGGGGCACAGATACGCAGTATTTT	CASRGSGRGTDTQYF
NA	TRBD1	TRBJ2-5	TRBV7-6	TGTGCCAGCAGCCGGGCAGGGAAGGGGGCATTATCGGCCCAGTACTTC	CASSRAGKGALSAQYF
NA	NA	TRBJ1-1	TRBV25-1	TGTGCCAGCAGTGTGACGGGAGCCGTGAACACTGAAGCTTTCTTT	CASSVTGAVNTEAFF
NA	TRBD2	TRBJ2-2	TRBV14	TGTGCCAGCAGCCTCGGACTAGCGGGAACCGGGGAGCTGTTTTTT	CASSLGLAGTGELFF
few	TRBD1	TRBJ1-1	TRBV25-1	TGTGCCAGCAGCCCACTTTGGGACAGGGGAGGAGCTTTCTTT	CASSPLWDRGGAFF
few	NA	TRBJ1-1	TRBV11-2	TGTGCCAGCAGCGGCGTACAGGGCACTGAAGCTTTCTTT	CASSGVQGTEAFF
NA	NA	TRBJ1-1	TRBV6-5	TGTGCCAGCAGGAATGGACAGAACACTGAAGCTTTCTTT	CASRNGQNTEAFF
NA	NA	TRBJ2-1	TRBV7-9	TGTGCCAGCAGCCGCCGAGAAGGAGTGATCTACAATGAGCAGTTCTTC	CASSRREGVIYNEQFF
NA	NA	TRBJ2-3	TRBV10-1	TGCGCCAGCAGTGAGCCCGATTGGGGGGTCAGGAGCACAGATACGCAGTATTTT	CASSEPDWGVRSTDTQYF
NA	TRBD2	TRBJ2-7	TRBV9	TGTGCCAGCAGCGTTTCGGGGGGGAGCGAGCAGTACTTC	CASSVSGGSEQYF
once	NA	TRBJ2-7	TRBV19	TGTGCCAGTAGTATATGGGGTAGGGGAAACGAGCAGTACTTC	CASSIWGRGNEQYF
NA	NA	TRBJ2-3	TRBV6-1	TGTGCCAGCAGAAGAATCCAGTCCACAGATACGCAGTATTTT	CASRRIQSTDTQYF
NA	TRBD2	TRBJ2-1	TRBV25-1	TGTGCCAGCCAGACTAGCGGGAGCCTGTTCTTC	CASQTSGSLFF
NA	NA	TRBJ2-7	TRBV4-1	TGCGCCAGCAGCCAAGAGGGCCTATACGAGCAGTACTTC	CASSQEGLYEQYF
once	TRBD2	TRBJ2-1	TRBV5-1	TGCGCCAGCACAACTAGCGGAGCCTACAATGAGCAGTTCTTC	CASTTSGAYNEQFF
NA	TRBD1	TRBJ2-7	TRBV7-9	TGTGCCAGCAGCTTCACAGGGGCGCAGAGCTACGAGCAGTACTTC	CASSFTGAQSYEQYF
few	NA	TRBJ2-1	TRBV6-5	TGTGCCAGCAGTTTCTCCATCTACAATGAGCAGTTCTTC	CASSFSIYNEQFF
few	TRBD1	TRBJ1-3	TRBV11-2	TGTGCCAGCAGCTTGACAGGGGGCAAGGACACCATATATTTT	CASSLTGGKDTIYF
NA	TRBD1	TRBJ1-5	TRBV30	TGTGCCTGGAGCCCTGGGACAGGGGTTTATCAGCCCCAGCATTTT	CAWSPGTGVYQPQHF
NA	TRBD2	TRBJ2-7	TRBV10-2	TGCGCCAGCAGCACTAGCGGGAGGTGGTACGAGCAGTACTTC	CASSTSGRWYEQYF
NA	TRBD1	TRBJ1-2	TRBV7-6	TGTGCCAGCAGCTTAAGCCCGCCGACAGGGGGAGTCTATGGCTACACCTTC	CASSLSPPTGGVYGYTF
NA	NA	TRBJ1-5	TRBV25-1	TGTGCCAGCAGTAATCAGGGCGGTCAGCCCCAGCATTTT	CASSNQGGQPQHF
NA	TRBD2	TRBJ2-1	TRBV2	TGTGCCAGCAGTGGCACTAGCGGTTACAATGAGCAGTTCTTC	CASSGTSGYNEQFF
NA	TRBD2	TRBJ2-1	TRBV6-5	TGTGCCAGCAGTTACTGGCGGGAGGGTGAATACAATGAGCAGTTCTTC	CASSYWREGEYNEQFF
NA	NA	TRBJ2-7	TRBV21-1	TGTGCCAACCCGGACAGGGATAGGACTAGCGGAGCCTACGAGCAGTACTTC	CANPDRDRTSGAYEQYF
NA	TRBD1	TRBJ2-3	TRBV4-2	TGTGCCAGCAGCCCCGCGACAGGGGCAGATACGCAGTATTTT	CASSPATGADTQYF
NA	TRBD1	TRBJ1-4	TRBV5-8	TGTGCCAGCAGCTTGGAGACAGGGTCTAATGAAAAACTGTTTTTT	CASSLETGSNEKLFF
NA	NA	TRBJ1-5	TRBV19	TGTGCCAGTAGTCTGGTCGGTGGCAATCAGCCCCAGCATTTT	CASSLVGGNQPQHF
once	TRBD1	TRBJ2-7	TRBV2	TGTGCCAGCACAGGGGACAGCTACGAGCAGTACTTC	CASTGDSYEQYF